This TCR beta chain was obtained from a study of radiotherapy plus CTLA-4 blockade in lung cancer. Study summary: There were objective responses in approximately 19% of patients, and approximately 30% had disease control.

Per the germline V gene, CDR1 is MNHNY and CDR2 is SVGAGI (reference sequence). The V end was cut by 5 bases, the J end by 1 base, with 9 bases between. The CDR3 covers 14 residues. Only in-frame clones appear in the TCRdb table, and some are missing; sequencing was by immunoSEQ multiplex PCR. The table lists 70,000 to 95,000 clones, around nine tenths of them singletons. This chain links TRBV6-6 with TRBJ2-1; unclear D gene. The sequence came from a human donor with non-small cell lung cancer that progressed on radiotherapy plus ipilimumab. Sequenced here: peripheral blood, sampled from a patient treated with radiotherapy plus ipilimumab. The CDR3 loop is CASSQQPSYNEQFF. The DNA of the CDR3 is TGTGCCAGCAGTCAGCAGCCGTCCTACAATGAGCAGTTCTTC.